The clone carrying this T cell receptor beta chain was picked up many times. The data stem from a study of human T cells and chemical hapten exposure. MiXCR, run by TCRdb on the RACE reads, gives a single entry per CDR3 protein. The table includes roughly 50,000 distinct CDR3 sequences, 7.5% to 10% detected once. V dropped 4 bases and J dropped 4 bases, with 7 bases sitting between them. This CDR3 is built from 13 residues. Germline values: CDR1 MDHEN, CDR2 SYDVKM. Time point given: patch test 2, 6 weeks after DPC sensitization. The treatment: therapeutic diphenylcyclopropenone sensitization with weekly scalp DPC. Someone pulled total RNA out of unfractionated whole blood.

Sequenced material: whole blood, taken in connection with sensitization to the hapten diphenylcyclopropenone (DPC). The TCR was taken from a woman aged 45-59 years with alopecia areata. Some clones in this sample may be carry-over from other donors' samples. This chain links TRBV28 with TRBJ1-4, with D maybe TRBD1 (5 bases). The CDR3 DNA follows: TGTGCCAGCAGTTCGACAGTTAATGAAAAACTGTTTTTT. Protein sequence: CASSSTVNEKLFF.